Below, 25 T cell receptor beta chains from the same sample are listed, as sequenced in a study of spatial heterogeneity in lung cancer (dated by TCRdb to about 2019). The method was 5' RACE. Instrument used: NextSeq 500. TCRdb's own reprocessing of the public reads used fastp at Q25 and MiXCR and kept productive beta chains. Rows are unified per CDR3 protein, each entry keeping the most common DNA and genes. For this sample the table gives tens of thousands of distinct CDR3 sequences, of which about 8% were detected only once. Almost 7% of the sample comes from the top ten. The time point label for this specimen denotes: sample taken at primary tumor resection. This sample comprised PBMCs, obtained at surgery. The receptors stem from a male donor with early-stage non-small cell lung cancer.

This clonotype was detected ten times or more. J is TRBJ2-2 and V is TRBV11-2, with D perhaps matching TRBD1 (6 bases). The V end was cut by 4 bases, the J end by 5 bases, with 14 bases between. This CDR3 comprises 15 residues. Germline CDR1 is SGHAT and CDR2 is FQNNGV. The CDR3: CASSSQGRRTGELFF. For the CDR3, the DNA is TGTGCCAGCAGCTCCCAGGGGCGCCGGACCGGGGAGCTGTTTTTT. Looking up the rest from reference TRBV11-2 and TRBJ2-2 gives the full variable domain: EAGVAQSPRYKIIEKRQSVAFWCNPISGHATLYWYQQILGQGPKLLIQFQNNGVVDDSQLPKDRFSAERLKGVDSTLKIQPAKLEDSAVYLCASSSQGRRTGELFFGEGSRLTVL.

This clonotype has just a few counts. The genes are TRBV5-1 and TRBJ1-4, with a possible D match to TRBD1 (5 bases). Germline CDR1 is SGHRS and CDR2 is YFSETQ. This CDR3 has 14 amino acids. V was cut by 2 bases and J by 3 bases, with 8 bases left in between. CDR3 loop: CASSFDRANEKLFF. The CDR3 DNA reads as TGCGCCAGCAGCTTCGACAGAGCTAATGAAAAACTGTTTTTT.

The sample holds a few counts of this clonotype. Here the CDR3 reads CATSPESSYEQYF. The CDR3 nucleotides are TGTGCCACCTCGCCGGAGAGCTCCTACGAGCAGTACTTC. The chain links TRBV7-9 to TRBJ2-7; D unresolved. Germline V lookup: CDR1 SEHNR, CDR2 FQNEAQ (reference sequence). V gave up 10 bases and J gave up 0 bases, with 13 bases separating them. The CDR3 sequence is 13 residues long.

In this sample, this clonotype turned up many times. The chain has TRBV5-1 and TRBJ2-7; 7 nucleotides match TRBD1. V was pared by 6 bases and J by 5 bases, with 5 bases of the junction left unmatched. CDR3 length: 12 amino acids. Germline values: CDR1 SGHRS, CDR2 YFSETQ. DNA for the CDR3: TGCGCCAGCAAGGGGGCCCAGGACGAGCAGTACTTC. It encodes CASKGAQDEQYF. Supplemented by reference TRBV5-1 and TRBJ2-7, the full variable domain reads KAGVTQTPRYLIKTRGQQVTLSCSPISGHRSVSWYQQTPGQGLQFLFEYFSETQRNKGNFPGRFSGRQFSNSRSEMNVSTLELGDSALYLCASKGAQDEQYFGPGTRLTVT.

This clonotype was recorded many times. The rearrangement joins TRBV20-1 to TRBJ1-1; 8 nucleotides match TRBD1. With 3 bases clipped from V and 11 bases from J, the junction kept 5 bases outside the gene matches. CDR3 length: 11 residues. Germline lookup yields CDR1 DFQATT and CDR2 SNEGSKA (reference sequence). In DNA form, the CDR3 reads TGCAGTGCTAGGGACAGGGTACAGGCTTTCTTT. Protein product: CSARDRVQAFF.

This clonotype has a handful of counts. This sequence joins TRBV5-1 and TRBJ2-7, with D hard to call. V lost 0 bases, J lost 2 bases, and 12 bases lay in between. This CDR3 region has 15 residues. Germline V lookup: CDR1 SGHRS, CDR2 YFSETQ. The CDR3 nucleotides read TGCGCCAGCAGCTTGGGGCTTAACCTACCCTACGAGCAGTACTTC. This gives the protein CASSLGLNLPYEQYF. The full variable domain, rest sourced from reference TRBV5-1 and TRBJ2-7, is KAGVTQTPRYLIKTRGQQVTLSCSPISGHRSVSWYQQTPGQGLQFLFEYFSETQRNKGNFPGRFSGRQFSNSRSEMNVSTLELGDSALYLCASSLGLNLPYEQYFGPGTRLTVT.

This clonotype has only one observation. A single base separates this from a much larger clone, so it may be a read error. The chain has TRBV27 and TRBJ2-1, with D tentatively TRBD1 (5 bases). This CDR3 has 14 residues. The germline V gene encodes CDR1 MNHEY and CDR2 SMNVEV (reference sequence). CDR3 protein: CAGSLLGVGNEQFF. As DNA, the CDR3 is TGTGCCGGCAGTTTATTAGGGGTAGGAAATGAGCAGTTCTTC.

V usage is TRBV5-5 and J usage is TRBJ2-3; perhaps TRBD2 as D (5 bases). CDR1 SGHKS and CDR2 YYEKEE come from the germline V gene (reference sequence). CDR3 length equals 15 residues. Trimming left V 4 bases short and J 2 bases short, with 14 bases between. The CDR3 region is CASSAAGIYTDTQYF. In nucleotides, the CDR3 is TGTGCCAGCAGCGCGGCGGGCATCTACACAGATACGCAGTATTTT.

Concerning this clonotype: This clone may be a read error of a much larger clone one base away. This rearrangement joins TRBV20-1 to TRBJ2-1; 11 nucleotides agree with TRBD2. The V gene's germline CDR1 is DFQATT and CDR2 SNEGSKA (reference sequence). V shed 5 bases, J shed 8 bases, and the junction held 8 bases outside the gene matches. This CDR3 contains 14 residues. CDR3 nucleotides: TGCAGTGCTGGCAAAACTAGCGGGAGCGATGAGCAGTTCTTC. Amino acid sequence: CSAGKTSGSDEQFF.

V is TRBV10-3 and J is TRBJ2-2; D not resolved. V lost 4 bases and J lost 4, with 10 bases in between. This CDR3 region has 14 residues. Germline lookup yields CDR1 ENHRY and CDR2 SYGVKD. Written as DNA, the CDR3 is TGTGCCATCAGTGCCCGAGATCCCACCGGGGAGCTGTTTTTT. The encoded protein is CAISARDPTGELFF.

This clonotype was observed a handful of times. CDR3 bases: TGTGCCAGCAGCTACCAACCCGGGACTACCTCCTACGAGCAGTACTTC. Translating gives CASSYQPGTTSYEQYF. The V and J genes are TRBV7-2 and TRBJ2-7; TRBD2 aligns across 7 bases. The CDR3 is made up of 16 amino acids. The germline gives CDR1 SGHTA, CDR2 FQGNSA. Germline trimming cut 4 bases from V and 0 bases from J; bases unmatched to any gene: 9.

A few counts support this clonotype. The chain couples TRBV7-9 to TRBJ2-7; TRBD2 agrees at 9 bases. V shed 5 bases and J 6 bases; nucleotides not matched to a gene: 17. This CDR3 contains 17 residues. Germline V gives CDR1 SEHNR, CDR2 FQNEAQ (reference sequence). CDR3 protein: CASSPRVAGDVGLEQYF. Here the CDR3 DNA reads TGTGCCAGCAGCCCCCGGGTAGCGGGGGACGTGGGGCTCGAGCAGTACTTC. The full variable domain, completed using reference TRBV7-9 and TRBJ2-7, is DTGVSQNPRHKITKRGQNVTFRCDPISEHNRLYWYRQTLGQGPEFLTYFQNEAQLEKSRLLSDRFSAERPKGSFSTLEIQRTEQGDSAMYLCASSPRVAGDVGLEQYFGPGTRLTVT.

This clonotype was found many times. This chain links TRBV23-1 with TRBJ2-7; D unresolved. TRBV23-1 qualifies as an ORF whose function is uncertain. Trimming removed 4 bases from V and 1 base from J, with 8 bases in between. The CDR3 contains 13 residues. In DNA form, the CDR3 reads TGCGCCAGCAGTCTCCCCTGGTCCTACGAGCAGTACTTC. Its translation: CASSLPWSYEQYF.

This clonotype was recorded a few times. CDR3: CATSRGGRLNQETQYF. The CDR3 DNA reads as TGTGCCACCAGCAGAGGCGGGAGGTTGAACCAAGAGACCCAGTACTTC. The chain uses TRBV15 and TRBJ2-5; 8 nucleotides line up with TRBD2. Germline-derived CDR1 and CDR2 are LNHNV and YYDKDF (reference sequence). The length of the CDR3 is 16 residues. V lost 1 base and J lost 0; bases outside the gene matches: 4.

This clonotype turned up a few times. The chain combines TRBV19 with TRBJ2-2; D not certain. V gave up 3 bases and J gave up 5 bases, with 4 bases separating them. CDR1 and CDR2 from the germline V gene are LNHDA and SQIVND (reference sequence). The length of the CDR3 is 12 residues. The CDR3 DNA sequence: TGTGCCAGTAGTATTCGGACCGGGGAGCTGTTTTTT. Its protein product is CASSIRTGELFF.

This clonotype appeared many times. This sequence joins TRBV11-3 and TRBJ1-1; TRBD1 matches at 11 bases. J gave up 5 bases and V 5 bases, and 10 bases lay outside the gene matches. The germline V gene has CDR1 SGHNT and CDR2 YENEEA. This CDR3 contains 16 residues. This CDR3 reads CASSPGQGATYTEAFF. Here the CDR3 DNA reads TGTGCCAGCAGCCCAGGACAGGGGGCCACGTATACTGAAGCTTTCTTT.

A few counts support this clonotype. The gene calls are TRBV10-2 and TRBJ1-1; unclear D gene. The V end was cut by 6 bases, the J end by 7 bases, with 9 bases between. CDR1 WSHSY and CDR2 SAAADI come from the germline V gene. This CDR3 contains 11 residues. The CDR3 spells CASRWGSEAFF. The DNA for the CDR3 is TGCGCCAGCAGGTGGGGAAGTGAAGCTTTCTTT.

This clonotype has a handful of counts. V is TRBV27 and J is TRBJ2-7, with 10 bases that match TRBD2. The CDR3 consists of 17 residues. The ends lost 3 bases at V and 5 bases at J; junction bases unmatched: 13. Germline V gives CDR1 MNHEY, CDR2 SMNVEV (reference sequence). CDR3 sequence (DNA): TGTGCCAGCAGTTTGGGGCTAGCGGGAGCGGGTTGGAACGAGCAGTACTTC. This sequence encodes CASSLGLAGAGWNEQYF.

The sample holds many counts of this clonotype. The rearrangement joins TRBV12-3 or TRBV12-4 to TRBJ1-4; no reliable D call. The ends were cut back, 6 bases at V and 0 bases at J, with 8 bases in the middle. The CDR3 contains 14 residues. The CDR3: CASSSYATNEKLFF. The CDR3 DNA sequence: TGTGCCAGCAGCTCTTATGCAACTAATGAAAAACTGTTTTTT.

The sample holds many counts of this clonotype. V and J are TRBV7-2 and TRBJ1-2; D gene ambiguous. Germline-derived CDR1 and CDR2 are SGHTA and FQGNSA. The CDR3 covers 13 residues. V was trimmed by 3 bases and J by 3 bases, leaving 8 bases between them. CDR3 region: CASSLESDYGYTF. CDR3 coding DNA: TGTGCCAGCAGCTTGGAATCAGACTATGGCTACACCTTC.

This clonotype was seen repeatedly, ten times or more. The chain joins TRBV7-3 to TRBJ2-2; D ambiguous. Deletions cut 4 bases from V and 2 bases from J, with 8 bases between. CDR1 and CDR2 from the germline V gene are SGHTA and FQGTGA. The CDR3 has 14 amino acids. CDR3: CASSSASNTGELFF. The DNA of the CDR3 is TGTGCCAGCAGCTCCGCCTCTAACACCGGGGAGCTGTTTTTT. Using reference TRBV7-3 and TRBJ2-2 for the parts outside the CDR3, the full variable domain is GAGVSQTPSNKVTEKGKYVELRCDPISGHTALYWYRQSLGQGPEFLIYFQGTGAADDSGLPNDRFFAVRPEGSVSTLKIQRTERGDSAVYLCASSSASNTGELFFGEGSRLTVL.

V and J are TRBV6-2 or TRBV6-3 and TRBJ1-1; D gene ambiguous. The V end was cut by 2 bases, the J end by 11 bases, with 12 bases between. The CDR3 runs to 12 residues. CDR1 and CDR2 (germline): MNHEY, SVGEGT. The CDR3: CASSYPALEAFF. DNA of the CDR3: TGTGCCAGCAGTTACCCGGCCTTGGAGGCTTTCTTT.

This clonotype was recorded a few times. V usage is TRBV5-4 and J usage is TRBJ2-7, with D maybe TRBD2 (5 bases). The germline V gene has CDR1 SGHNT and CDR2 YYREEE (reference sequence). With 4 bases removed from V and 4 bases from J, the gap between germline ends came to 18 bases. This CDR3 has 15 residues. The CDR3: CASSRREGSVYEQYF. The CDR3 DNA reads as TGTGCCAGCAGCCGCCGTGAGGGTTCGGTGTACGAGCAGTACTTC.

The chain employs TRBV20-1 and TRBJ2-4, with 7 bases that match TRBD2. The J segment lost 0 bases and the V segment lost 3 bases, leaving 11 bases of the junction unmatched. Per germline, CDR1 DFQATT and CDR2 SNEGSKA (reference sequence). The CDR3 spans 17 residues. The chain's CDR3 is CSASVPLAALAKNIQYF. The CDR3 bases are TGCAGTGCTAGTGTTCCCCTAGCGGCCCTAGCCAAAAACATTCAGTACTTC.

This clonotype was counted at least ten times. The chain employs TRBV7-8 and TRBJ2-5; D is possibly TRBD1 (6 bases). The length of the CDR3 is 18 residues. V lost 1 base to trimming and J lost 1 base, with 19 bases between them. CDR1 is SGHVS and CDR2 is FQNEAQ in the germline V gene. CDR3: CASSLGRGVDRFQETQYF. CDR3 sequence (DNA): TGTGCCAGCAGCTTAGGGAGAGGTGTGGACAGATTCCAAGAGACCCAGTACTTC. Based on the CDR3 plus reference TRBV7-8 and TRBJ2-5, the full variable domain is GAGVSQSPRYKVAKRGQDVALRCDPISGHVSLFWYQQALGQGPEFLTYFQNEAQLDKSGLPSDRFFAERPEGSVSTLKIQRTQQEDSAVYLCASSLGRGVDRFQETQYFGPGTRLLVL.